This T cell receptor beta chain was captured by sequencing in a study of cytomegalovirus exposure and HLA in healthy donors. V lost 8 bases and J lost 8, with 21 bases in between. This CDR3 has 14 amino acids. Germline V gene sequence: CDR1 SGHRS, CDR2 YFSETQ. Nominal health characterized the donors when sampled, though unrecorded immune exposures were likely. PCR amplification relied on 60 Vbeta primers (plus 13 Jbeta primers). Repertoires were generated with immunoSEQ multiplex PCR, while TCRdb's copy carries only in-frame clones and drops some. The sample shows some 140,000 clones, 65% to 85% of them seen only once.

The sample taken for sequencing was PBMCs. The receptor was derived from a woman aged 40 to 55 in good health and CMV-seropositive. The chain has TRBV5-1 and TRBJ2-3; D may be TRBD2 (6 bases). Here the CDR3 reads CASTRAEGSGTQYF. In DNA form, the CDR3 reads TGCGCCAGTACCCGCGCGGAGGGCAGCGGTACGCAGTATTTT.